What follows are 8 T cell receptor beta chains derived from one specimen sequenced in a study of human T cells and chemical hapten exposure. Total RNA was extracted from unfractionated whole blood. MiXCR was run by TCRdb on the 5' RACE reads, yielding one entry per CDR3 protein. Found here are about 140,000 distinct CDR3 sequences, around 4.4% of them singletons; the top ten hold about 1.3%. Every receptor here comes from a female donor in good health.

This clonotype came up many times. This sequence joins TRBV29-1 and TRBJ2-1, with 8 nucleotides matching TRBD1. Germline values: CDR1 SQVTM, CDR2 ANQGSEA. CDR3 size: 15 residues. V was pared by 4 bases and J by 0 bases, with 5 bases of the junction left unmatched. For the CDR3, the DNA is TGCAGCGTTGGCAGGGGGCCTAGCTCCTACAATGAGCAGTTCTTC. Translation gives CSVGRGPSSYNEQFF.

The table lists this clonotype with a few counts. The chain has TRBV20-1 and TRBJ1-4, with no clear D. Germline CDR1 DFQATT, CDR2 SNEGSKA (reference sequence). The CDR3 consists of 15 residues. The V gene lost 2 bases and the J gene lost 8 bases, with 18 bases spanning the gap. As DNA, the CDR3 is TGCAGTGCTAGACTACCCGGGTCTCCTGGAGAAAAACTGTTTTTT. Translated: CSARLPGSPGEKLFF.

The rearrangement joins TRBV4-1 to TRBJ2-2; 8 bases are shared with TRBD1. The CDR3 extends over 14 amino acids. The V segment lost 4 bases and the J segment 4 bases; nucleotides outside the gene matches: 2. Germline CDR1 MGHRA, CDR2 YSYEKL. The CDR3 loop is CASSPGGGTGELFF. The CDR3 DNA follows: TGCGCCAGCAGCCCAGGGGGCGGCACCGGGGAGCTGTTTTTT.

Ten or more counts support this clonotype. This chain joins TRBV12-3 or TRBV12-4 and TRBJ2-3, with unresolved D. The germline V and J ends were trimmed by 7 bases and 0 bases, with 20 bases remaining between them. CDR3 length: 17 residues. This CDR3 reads CASTIRQRIPSTDTQYF. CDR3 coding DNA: TGTGCCAGCACAATCCGGCAGCGCATACCTAGCACAGATACGCAGTATTTT.

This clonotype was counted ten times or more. The CDR3 reads CSARGTAHEQYF. In nucleotides, the CDR3 is TGCAGTGCTAGGGGGACAGCACACGAGCAGTACTTC. The chain uses TRBV20-1 and TRBJ2-7; 7 positions match TRBD1. This CDR3 has 12 amino acids. J gave up 5 bases and V 3 bases, and 4 bases lay outside the gene matches. Per germline, CDR1 DFQATT and CDR2 SNEGSKA (reference sequence).

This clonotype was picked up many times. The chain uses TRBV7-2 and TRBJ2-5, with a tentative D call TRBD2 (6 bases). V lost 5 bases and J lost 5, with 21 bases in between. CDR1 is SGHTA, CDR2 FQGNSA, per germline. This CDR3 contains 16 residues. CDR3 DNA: TGTGCCAGCAGCCCCCGCGGTGGTAGGGCGGGGGAGACCCAGTACTTC. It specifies CASSPRGGRAGETQYF.

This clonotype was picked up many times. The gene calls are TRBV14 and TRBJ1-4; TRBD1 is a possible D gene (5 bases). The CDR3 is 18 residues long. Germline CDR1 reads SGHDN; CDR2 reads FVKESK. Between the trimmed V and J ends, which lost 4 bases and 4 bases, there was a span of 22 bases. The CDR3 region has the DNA TGTGCCAGCAGCCGCAACCGGGACCCCAAAGTACATAATGAAAAACTGTTTTTT. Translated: CASSRNRDPKVHNEKLFF.

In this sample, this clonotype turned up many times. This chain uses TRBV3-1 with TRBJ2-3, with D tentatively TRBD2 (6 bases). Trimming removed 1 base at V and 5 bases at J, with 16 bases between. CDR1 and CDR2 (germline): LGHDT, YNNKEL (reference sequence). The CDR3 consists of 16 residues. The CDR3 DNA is TGTGCCAGCAGCCAAGGGTACCTAGCGTCACGAGATACGCAGTATTTT. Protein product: CASSQGYLASRDTQYF.